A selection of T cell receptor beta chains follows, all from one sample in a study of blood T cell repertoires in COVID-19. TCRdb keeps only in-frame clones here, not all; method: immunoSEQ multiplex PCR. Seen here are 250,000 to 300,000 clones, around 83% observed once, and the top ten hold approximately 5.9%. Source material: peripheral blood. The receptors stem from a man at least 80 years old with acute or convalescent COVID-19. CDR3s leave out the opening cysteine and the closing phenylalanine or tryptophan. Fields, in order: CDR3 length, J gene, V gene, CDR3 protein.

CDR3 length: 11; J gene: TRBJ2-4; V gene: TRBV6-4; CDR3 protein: ASSRQGRNIQY
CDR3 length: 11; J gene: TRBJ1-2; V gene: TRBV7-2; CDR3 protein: ASSAQGPYGYT
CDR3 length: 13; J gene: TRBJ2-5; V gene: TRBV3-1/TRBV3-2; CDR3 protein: ASSTGQRGQETQY
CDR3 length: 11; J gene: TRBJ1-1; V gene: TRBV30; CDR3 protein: AWSGGVNTEAF
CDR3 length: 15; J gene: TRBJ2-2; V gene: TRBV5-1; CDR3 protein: ASSLRGTSGITGELF
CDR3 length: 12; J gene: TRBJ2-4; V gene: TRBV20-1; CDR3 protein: SASLGLAKNIQY
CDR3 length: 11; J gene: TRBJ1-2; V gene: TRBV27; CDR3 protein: ASSYGTGDGYT
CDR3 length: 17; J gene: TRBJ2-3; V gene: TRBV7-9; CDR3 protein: ASSSTALAGVSSTDTQY
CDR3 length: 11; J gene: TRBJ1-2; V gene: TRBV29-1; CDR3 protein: SVAPGKDYGYT
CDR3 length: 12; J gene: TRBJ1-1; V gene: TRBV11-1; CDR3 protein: ASTTGNPPAEAF
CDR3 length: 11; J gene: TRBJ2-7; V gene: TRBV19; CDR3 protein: ASSRQGSYEQY
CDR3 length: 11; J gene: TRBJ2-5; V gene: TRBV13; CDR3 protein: ASSFTTRETQY
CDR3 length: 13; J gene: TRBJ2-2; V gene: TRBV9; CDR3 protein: ASSRQGLDTGELF
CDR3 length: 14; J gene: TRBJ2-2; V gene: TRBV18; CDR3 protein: ASSPRVATNTGELF
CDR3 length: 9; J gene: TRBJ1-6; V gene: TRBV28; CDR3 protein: ASSSVSPLH
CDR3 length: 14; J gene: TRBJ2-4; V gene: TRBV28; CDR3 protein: ASSPGGRPHVDIQY
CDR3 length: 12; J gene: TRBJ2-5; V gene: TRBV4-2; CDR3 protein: ASSQDRVQETQY
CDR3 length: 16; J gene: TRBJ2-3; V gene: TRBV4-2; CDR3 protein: ASSQGLAGGAGTDTQY
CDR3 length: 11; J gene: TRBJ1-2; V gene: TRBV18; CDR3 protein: ASSPSGVFGYT
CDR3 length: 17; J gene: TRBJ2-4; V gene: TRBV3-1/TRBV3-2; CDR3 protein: ASSQDFFSFGVDKNIQY
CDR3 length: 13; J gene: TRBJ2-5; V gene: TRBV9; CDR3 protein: ASSVAGGRQETQY
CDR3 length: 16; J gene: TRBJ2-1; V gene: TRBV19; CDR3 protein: ASSNPLSTSGGPSKQF
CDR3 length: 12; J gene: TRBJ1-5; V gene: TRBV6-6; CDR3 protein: ASGPPGGNQPQH
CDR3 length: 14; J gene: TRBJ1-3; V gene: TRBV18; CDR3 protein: VSSLNPDSSGNTIY
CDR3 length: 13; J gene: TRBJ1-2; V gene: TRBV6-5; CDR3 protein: ATARRLQGNNGYT
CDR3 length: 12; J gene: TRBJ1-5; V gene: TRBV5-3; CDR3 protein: ARSSRHRNQPQH
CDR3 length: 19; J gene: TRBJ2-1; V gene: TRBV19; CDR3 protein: ASKTGLAGVGGSGSYNEQF
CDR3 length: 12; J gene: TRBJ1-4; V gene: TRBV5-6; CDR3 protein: ASSGGQLNEKLF
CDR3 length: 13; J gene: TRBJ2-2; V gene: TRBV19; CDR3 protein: ASRGGTVNTGELF
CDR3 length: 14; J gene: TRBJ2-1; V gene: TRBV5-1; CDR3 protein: ASSFHGQGALNEQF
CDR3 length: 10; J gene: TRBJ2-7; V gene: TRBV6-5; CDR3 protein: ASRDSFSKQY
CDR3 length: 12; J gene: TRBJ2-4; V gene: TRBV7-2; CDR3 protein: ASSQQGTKNIQY
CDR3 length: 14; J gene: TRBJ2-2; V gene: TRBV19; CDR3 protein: ASSVQGATNTGELF
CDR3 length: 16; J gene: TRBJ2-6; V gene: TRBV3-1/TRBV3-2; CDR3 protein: ASSTPGTGTSGANVLT
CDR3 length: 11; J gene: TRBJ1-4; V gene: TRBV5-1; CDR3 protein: ASSLGQGGKLF
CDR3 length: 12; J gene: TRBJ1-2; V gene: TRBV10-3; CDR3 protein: AISEQGGLDGYT
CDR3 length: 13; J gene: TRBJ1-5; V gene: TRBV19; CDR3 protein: ASSIRDREGQPQH
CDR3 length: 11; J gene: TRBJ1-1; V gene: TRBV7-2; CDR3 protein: ASSKQANTEAF
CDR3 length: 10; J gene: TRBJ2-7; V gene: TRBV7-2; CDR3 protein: ASSLVLYEQY
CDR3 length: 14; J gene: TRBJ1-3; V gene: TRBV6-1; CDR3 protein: ASSEQGVRSGNTIY
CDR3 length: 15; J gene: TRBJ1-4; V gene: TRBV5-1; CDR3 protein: ASSYGQGGYEDEKLF
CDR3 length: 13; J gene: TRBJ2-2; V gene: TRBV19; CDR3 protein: ASASYSGLTGELF
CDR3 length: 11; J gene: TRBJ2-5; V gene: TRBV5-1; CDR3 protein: ASSFRQLETQY
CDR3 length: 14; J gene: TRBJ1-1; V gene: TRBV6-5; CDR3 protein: ASSWGGVGRTFEAF
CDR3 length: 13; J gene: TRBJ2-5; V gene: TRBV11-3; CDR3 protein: ASSLGGMGPETQY
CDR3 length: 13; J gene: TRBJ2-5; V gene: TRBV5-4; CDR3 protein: ASSLDPAYQETQY
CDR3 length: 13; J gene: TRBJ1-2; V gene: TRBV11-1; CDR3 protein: ASSPWTGGGDGYT
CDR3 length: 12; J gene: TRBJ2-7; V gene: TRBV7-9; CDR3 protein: ASSLLGTDYEQY
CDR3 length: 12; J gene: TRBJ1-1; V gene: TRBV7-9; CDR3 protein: ASRAQKPNTEAF
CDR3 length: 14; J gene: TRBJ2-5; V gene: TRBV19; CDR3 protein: ASSDTGTTFQETQY
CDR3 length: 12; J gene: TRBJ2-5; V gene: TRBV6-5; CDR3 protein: AISSGRLGETQY